A selection of T cell receptor beta chains follows, all from one sample in a study of shared clonotypes between healthy human individuals. Here immunoSEQ multiplex PCR was the method, and the copy in TCRdb shows in-frame clones only, minus some. The sample carries 740,000 or so clones, 55% to 85% recorded once. Material for sequencing was memory CD4+ T cells sorted from blood. These receptors were collected from a woman aged 25 to 39 in good health. Each CDR3 is given with its conserved first and last residue. The order of the fields is clone size, J gene, D gene, V gene, CDR3 DNA, CDR3 protein. A D gene is named only where the DNA matches it firmly. A clone size is listed for some rows: how often the clone was seen (once, few, many), or a class if it is expanded.

- TRBJ1-5 - TRBV10-2 TGCGCCAGCAGTGCACAGGGTTTAGAACAGCCCCAGCATTTT CASSAQGLEQPQHF
- TRBJ1-3 - TRBV18 TGTGCCAGCTCATTACAGGGAAACACCATATATTTT CASSLQGNTIYF
few TRBJ2-3 - TRBV7-2 TGTGCCAGCAGCCGGGCCTTGGGGCTTTCGCAGTATTTT CASSRALGLSQYF
- TRBJ2-7 TRBD1 TRBV4-1 TGCGCCAGCAGCCAAGTGTCCGGGACAGGCTCCTACGAGCAGTACTTC CASSQVSGTGSYEQYF
- TRBJ2-7 TRBD2 TRBV5-1 TGCGCCAGCAGCACAGCGGTGGCTAGCGGGAACTCCTACGAGCAGTACTTC CASSTAVASGNSYEQYF
few TRBJ2-3 - TRBV6-6 TGTGCCAGCAGTTATCCAGCGGATACTACAGATACGCAGTATTTT CASSYPADTTDTQYF
- TRBJ2-7 TRBD1 TRBV5-1 TGCGCCAGCCGCAGCAGGACAGGGTCAACCTACGAGCAGTACTTC CASRSRTGSTYEQYF
- TRBJ1-1 - TRBV7-8 TGTGCCAGCAGCTTAGAGTTCATGAACACTGAAGCTTTCTTT CASSLEFMNTEAFF
- TRBJ1-5 - TRBV4-1 TGCGCCAGCAGCCTCAACGGCGAGGTTCAGCCCCAGCATTTT CASSLNGEVQPQHF
once TRBJ1-4 - TRBV28 TGTGCCAGCAGGTTCAGGGGTGAAAAACTGTTTTTT CASRFRGEKLFF
once TRBJ2-2 - TRBV2 TGTGCCAGCACCGGACAATCGAACACCGGGGAGCTGTTTTTT CASTGQSNTGELFF
few TRBJ1-4 - TRBV6-5 TGTGCCAGCAGTTACTCCCCGGATGGGCGTGAAAAACTGTTTTTT CASSYSPDGREKLFF
- TRBJ1-4 - TRBV7-9 TGTGCCAGCAGCTTAGTCCCTGGGTGGACAGTGAATGAAAAACTGTTTTTT CASSLVPGWTVNEKLFF
few TRBJ1-5 TRBD1 TRBV19 TGTGCCAGTAAGGTAGTTGACAGGGACAATCAGCCCCAGCATTTT CASKVVDRDNQPQHF
few TRBJ1-1 - TRBV2 TGTGCCAGCAGTCCGCCCGCAGGGCCAGCTTTCTTT CASSPPAGPAFF
- TRBJ1-5 - TRBV28 TGTGCCAGCAGTTTTCCGCTGGGAAATCAGCCCCAGCATTTT CASSFPLGNQPQHF
- TRBJ2-3 TRBD2 TRBV2 TGTGCCAGCAGTTGGACTAGCGGGATTCCCCGGAGGGACACAGATACGCAGTATTTT CASSWTSGIPRRDTDTQYF
- TRBJ2-5 - TRBV19 TGTGCCAGTAGTATTGGCCGGAAAGAGACCCAGTACTTC CASSIGRKETQYF
- TRBJ1-1 - TRBV18 TGTGCCAGCTCACACCAAAAGACAGGGAACACTGAAGCTTTCTTT CASSHQKTGNTEAFF
- TRBJ2-7 TRBD1 TRBV2 TGTGCCAGCAGTGAGGGGACAGGCCCTCCCTACGAGCAGTACTTC CASSEGTGPPYEQYF
few TRBJ1-4 TRBD1 TRBV5-1 TGCGCCAGCAGCTTGGGGACAGGGGCCGAAAAACTGTTTTTT CASSLGTGAEKLFF
- TRBJ2-7 - TRBV6-5 TGTGCCAGCAGCCGCCCTGGCTCCCTGGGTTCCGAGCAGTACTTC CASSRPGSLGSEQYF
- TRBJ1-4 - TRBV15 TGTGCCACCAGCGGGGGATTTGGGGAAAAACTGTTTTTT CATSGGFGEKLFF
- TRBJ1-3 - TRBV7-9 TGTGCCAGCAGCTCTTTTGGAAACACCATATATTTT CASSSFGNTIYF
- TRBJ2-5 - TRBV5-1 TGCGCCAGCAATCGGGACACTCAAGAGACCCAGTACTTC CASNRDTQETQYF
- TRBJ1-2 - TRBV5-1 TGCGCCAGCAGCTTCGGTCGACAGGTGAGGGACTACACCTTC CASSFGRQVRDYTF
- TRBJ1-2 - TRBV2 TGTGCCAGCAGTGATCAGGGGCCCTATGGCTACACCTTC CASSDQGPYGYTF
- TRBJ2-2 TRBD2 TRBV11-3 TGTGCCACCACGCAATGGGAGACGGGAGGGAGCACCGGGGAGCTGTTTTTT CATTQWETGGSTGELFF
- TRBJ2-1 - TRBV2 TGTGCCAGCAGTGATTCAGGGTTCTCTCGGATGGTCTTC CASSDSGFSRMVF
- TRBJ2-3 - TRBV19 TGTGCCAGTGGGTGGATCCAAGATACGCAGTATTTT CASGWIQDTQYF
- TRBJ2-2 - TRBV10-1 TGCGCCAGCAGTGATAGGGGGATCCGGGAGCTGTTTTTT CASSDRGIRELFF
- TRBJ2-7 - TRBV7-9 TGTGCCAGCAGCCTAGGGACTCATAGCTACGAGCAGTACTTC CASSLGTHSYEQYF
- TRBJ2-1 - TRBV18 TGTGCCAGCTCACCAAGGTCGGATGAGCAGTTCTTC CASSPRSDEQFF
- TRBJ2-4 TRBD1 TRBV25-1 TGTGCCAGCAGTGACCAACCACAGGGGGTAGCCAAAAACATTCAGTACTTC CASSDQPQGVAKNIQYF
- TRBJ2-7 - TRBV5-5 TGTGCCAGCAGCTTGGATTACGAGCAGTACTTC CASSLDYEQYF
- TRBJ2-7 TRBD2 TRBV6-5 TGTGCCAGCAGTTACAGCGGGAGGAAGGGCGAGCAGTACTTC CASSYSGRKGEQYF
many TRBJ1-2 TRBD1 TRBV10-2 TGCGCCAGCAGTGGGACAGGGGACTATGGCTACACCTTC CASSGTGDYGYTF
once TRBJ2-7 TRBD1 TRBV25-1 TGTGCCAGCAGCGACGAAGGGAACAGGGGCCACAGCTCCTACGAGCAGTACTTC CASSDEGNRGHSSYEQYF
- TRBJ2-7 TRBD2 TRBV30 TGTGCCTGGAGAGGACTAGCGGGAGTCTACGAGCAGTACTTC CAWRGLAGVYEQYF
- TRBJ1-2 - TRBV28 TGTGCCAGCAGTGAAACCGGACGGGAATATGGCTACACCTTC CASSETGREYGYTF
- TRBJ2-7 - TRBV18 TGTGCCAGCTCACCAAGTCTGACAGCTACCTACGAGCAGTACTTC CASSPSLTATYEQYF
- TRBJ1-5 - TRBV4-2 TGTGCCAGCAGCCAAGACATCCCCATCAATCAGCCCCAGCATTTT CASSQDIPINQPQHF
- TRBJ2-5 - TRBV25-1 TGTGCCAGCAGTGCAACTTCCGGGCCTACGGGAGAGACCCAGTACTTC CASSATSGPTGETQYF
- TRBJ1-5 TRBD1 TRBV28 TGTGCCAGCAGCTCCGGGACAGGGTACCAGCCCCAGCATTTT CASSSGTGYQPQHF
many TRBJ1-1 TRBD1 TRBV7-9 TGTGCCAGCAGCTCAAACAGGGGGAAAATCCCGAACACTGAAGCTTTCTTT CASSSNRGKIPNTEAFF
- TRBJ1-3 - TRBV5-6 TGTGCCAGCAGCTTCTGGCCGGGCTCTGGAAACACCATATATTTT CASSFWPGSGNTIYF
few TRBJ2-1 - TRBV5-1 TGCGCCAGCAGCTTAGACAGTTACTCCTACAATGAGCAGTTCTTC CASSLDSYSYNEQFF
- TRBJ2-7 TRBD2 TRBV7-9 TGTGCCAGCAGTCCGGGGGGCTACGAGCAGTACTTC CASSPGGYEQYF
- TRBJ2-5 TRBD1 TRBV11-3 TGTGCCAGCAGCCAGGGGACAGGGGGCGAGACCCAGTACTTC CASSQGTGGETQYF